This T cell receptor beta chain comes out of a study of patients and donors after allogeneic stem cell transplantation. TCRdb reanalysed the RT-PCR reads using MiXCR and keeps one entry per CDR3 protein. Of approximately 150,000 distinct CDR3 sequences listed, roughly two fifths are singletons. This clonotype was seen at least ten times. The CDR3 runs 14 residues. Between the trimmed V and J ends, which lost 0 bases and 8 bases, there was a span of 12 bases. CDR1 and CDR2 (germline): SGHRS, YFSETQ. The V call is TRBV5-1, the J call TRBJ2-1; D is perhaps TRBD2 (6 bases). Input material: blood, either unsorted or a sorted T cell fraction (not recorded which). The receptor was isolated from a human donor who was either an allogeneic HSCT recipient or a stem cell or donor lymphocyte infusion donor (not recorded which). It is not recorded whose cells these are; they may come from a transplant donor. The CDR3 DNA reads TGCGCCAGCAGCTTGGCCGAAGGGAGGCATGAGCAGTTCTTC. Its protein product is CASSLAEGRHEQFF.